The 15 T cell receptor beta chains in this list originate from one sample, sequenced in a study of type 1 regulatory T cells. TCRdb reprocessed the reads with MiXCR, giving one entry per CDR3 protein. The sample records tens of thousands of distinct CDR3 sequences, about a fifth being singletons. These TCRs are of unknown antigen specificity. Study-level points and caveats: Tr1 cells had a more restricted TCR repertoire than non-Tr1 cells.

The sequencing sample was made of cultured type 1 regulatory T (Tr1) cells, either the whole culture or a sorted fraction (not recorded which). These receptor sequences come from a human donor in good health.

This clonotype has a count of ten or more. The V and J genes are TRBV12-3 or TRBV12-4 and TRBJ1-1; D remains unclear. V gave up 7 bases and J gave up 4 bases, with 10 bases separating them. The CDR3 has 12 residues. Here the CDR3 reads CASTLGSTEAFF. In nucleotides, the CDR3 is TGTGCCAGCACCCTCGGGAGCACTGAAGCTTTCTTT.

This clonotype was seen a few times. The rearrangement uses TRBV29-1 and TRBJ2-1; D uncertain. With 3 bases removed from V and 5 bases from J, the gap between germline ends came to 8 bases. The CDR3 has 12 residues. CDR1 is SQVTM and CDR2 is ANQGSEA in the germline V gene. The CDR3 region is CSVDTPDNEQFF. The CDR3 nucleotides read TGCAGCGTTGATACCCCAGACAATGAGCAGTTCTTC.

This chain joins TRBV6-1 and TRBJ1-5, with no clear D. Trimming cost V 2 bases and J 3 bases, with 11 bases left between them. The CDR3 length is 15 residues. From germline, CDR1 is MNHNS and CDR2 SASEGT. The CDR3 here is CASSEFLFNNQPQHF. As DNA, the CDR3 is TGTGCCAGCAGTGAATTCCTCTTTAACAATCAGCCCCAGCATTTT.

The rearrangement links TRBV9 to TRBJ2-3; the D gene is possibly TRBD2 (6 bases). Trimming pared 0 bases from V and 2 bases from J, leaving 13 bases between. The CDR3 sequence is 16 residues long. CDR1 is SGDLS and CDR2 is YYNGEE in the germline V gene. CDR3 sequence (DNA): TGTGCCAGCAGCGTAGTGGGGGAGGTGGACACAGATACGCAGTATTTT. Its translation is CASSVVGEVDTDTQYF.

This clonotype appeared a few times. The chain links TRBV5-1 to TRBJ2-5; 8 nucleotides match TRBD2. CDR1 and CDR2 from the germline V gene are SGHRS and YFSETQ. The CDR3 consists of 13 residues. Unmatched junction bases numbered 4, after V lost 4 bases and J lost 5 bases. The CDR3 here is CASSGGGIETQYF. The CDR3 nucleotides are TGCGCCAGCAGCGGCGGGGGGATCGAGACCCAGTACTTC.

The genes are TRBV12-3 or TRBV12-4 and TRBJ2-5; D might be TRBD1 (6 bases). The CDR3 sequence is 15 residues long. V dropped 2 bases and J dropped 5 bases, with 15 bases sitting between them. This CDR3 is CASSLKGHPGETQYF. The CDR3 DNA sequence: TGTGCCAGCAGTTTAAAGGGACACCCGGGGGAGACCCAGTACTTC.

In DNA form, the CDR3 reads TGTGCCAGCAGCCTTGCTACAGGGCCCCCGTACTTC. This codes for CASSLATGPPYF. The rearrangement uses TRBV7-8 and TRBJ2-4; weak D call: TRBD1 (6 bases). Germline lookup yields CDR1 SGHVS and CDR2 FQNEAQ. V was trimmed by 5 bases and J by 15 bases, leaving 17 bases between them. There are 12 residues in the CDR3.

This clonotype was seen only a few times. This chain uses TRBV12-3 or TRBV12-4 with TRBJ2-1, with 8 bases that match TRBD2. This CDR3 spans 17 amino acids. The V gene end was trimmed by 6 bases and the J gene end by 5 bases; junction bases not matched to a gene: 15. The CDR3 DNA is TGTGCCAGCAGACCTGGGGCCGGGACTAGAAGACACAATGAGCAGTTCTTC. Residues: CASRPGAGTRRHNEQFF.

In its sample, this clonotype was seen a few times. The rearrangement uses TRBV30 and TRBJ2-4; no firm D call. The CDR3 is 14 residues long. In germline, CDR1 is GTSNPN, CDR2 SVGIG (reference sequence). V dropped 3 bases and J dropped 0 bases, with 9 bases sitting between them. CDR3 residues: CAWSLPLAKNIQYF. CDR3 DNA sequence: TGTGCCTGGAGCCTACCTTTAGCCAAAAACATTCAGTACTTC.

The chain combines TRBV5-1 with TRBJ2-3, with D possibly being TRBD1 (5 bases). V gave up 4 bases and J gave up 4 bases, with 10 bases separating them. The CDR3 loop spans 13 amino acids. CDR1 and CDR2 from the germline V gene are SGHRS and YFSETQ. CDR3 region: CASSGNRPDTQYF. Here the CDR3 DNA reads TGCGCCAGCAGCGGGAACAGGCCAGATACGCAGTATTTT.

The chain uses TRBV10-3 and TRBJ1-5; D gene unclear. The V end lost 2 bases, the J end lost 1 base, and 15 bases lay between the germline ends. The CDR3 covers 17 residues. From germline, CDR1 is ENHRY and CDR2 SYGVKD. This chain's CDR3 is CAISEPTPGGSNQPQHF. In nucleotides, the CDR3 is TGTGCCATCAGTGAGCCGACTCCAGGTGGGAGCAATCAGCCCCAGCATTTT.

The chain uses TRBV7-2 and TRBJ2-7; 12 nucleotides align to TRBD1. Germline lookup yields CDR1 SGHTA and CDR2 FQGNSA. The CDR3 sequence is 16 residues long. Trimming took 2 bases from V and 3 from J; bases not matched to a gene: 5. The CDR3 loop is CASSLRGTGGIYEQYF. CDR3 nucleotide sequence: TGTGCCAGCAGCTTACGGGGGACAGGGGGCATCTACGAGCAGTACTTC.

The genes are TRBV29-1 and TRBJ2-3, with 9 bases matching TRBD2. The CDR3 has 13 residues. The germline gives CDR1 SQVTM, CDR2 ANQGSEA. V was clipped by 5 bases and J by 5 bases; unmatched bases: 5. The CDR3 region is CSVLTSGGDTQYF. CDR3 sequence (DNA): TGCAGCGTTTTGACTAGCGGAGGAGATACGCAGTATTTT.

The V and J genes are TRBV6-5 and TRBJ2-1; D not certain. The V gene lost 8 bases and the J gene lost 7 bases, with 18 bases spanning the gap. Germline V gene sequence: CDR1 MNHEY, CDR2 SVGAGI. The CDR3 sequence is 14 residues long. Here the CDR3 reads CASRINVARNEQFF. The CDR3 DNA sequence: TGTGCCAGCCGGATCAACGTAGCAAGAAATGAGCAGTTCTTC.

The sample holds a few counts of this clonotype. The rearrangement joins TRBV27 to TRBJ1-1; 8 nucleotides agree with TRBD1. The CDR3 consists of 15 residues. The germline V gene encodes CDR1 MNHEY and CDR2 SMNVEV (reference sequence). V gave up 5 bases and J gave up 7 bases; unmatched junction bases: 12. This chain's CDR3 is CASSKGGTGAIEAFF. The CDR3 nucleotides read TGTGCCAGCAGTAAAGGAGGGACAGGTGCCATTGAAGCTTTCTTT.